The 26 T cell receptor beta chains below come from one sample, sequenced in a study of blood T cell repertoires in COVID-19. TCRdb's table, derived via immunoSEQ multiplex PCR, lists solely in-frame clones and lacks some. The sample includes 95,000 or so clones, about 84% of them seen just once. Sequenced input: peripheral blood. The receptors stem from a human donor in a cohort sampled during active COVID-19.

The chain joins TRBV4-2 to TRBJ1-3, with 8 bases fitting TRBD1. The germline V gene has CDR1 LGHNA and CDR2 YNFKEQ. The CDR3 length is 15 residues. With V trimmed by 4 bases and J by 4 bases, 6 bases remained unmatched. The CDR3 coding sequence is TGTGCCAGCAGCCTGGGGACAGGAGCAGGAAACACCATATATTTT. Its protein is CASSLGTGAGNTIYF.

This rearrangement joins TRBV29-1 to TRBJ1-1, with 9 nucleotides matching TRBD1. The CDR3 consists of 13 residues. Trimming at V came to 7 bases and at J to 5 bases, leaving 8 bases not matched to a gene. Germline loops: CDR1 SQVTM, CDR2 ANQGSEA. CDR3 loop: CSGETGGVTEAFF. The CDR3 DNA follows: TGCAGCGGGGAGACAGGGGGGGTTACTGAAGCTTTCTTT.

About this clone itself: This sample also contains other DNA sequences that code for the same CDR3. V usage is TRBV4-1 and J usage is TRBJ1-2, with TRBD1 identical over 10 bases. Germline assignment: CDR1 MGHRA and CDR2 YSYEKL. This CDR3 is built from 18 residues. Trimming cost V 0 bases and J 0 bases; bases outside gene matches: 7. CDR3: CASSQDRTGGASNYGYTF. The CDR3 DNA is TGCGCCAGCAGCCAAGATAGGACAGGGGGTGCTTCTAACTATGGCTACACCTTC.

This chain joins TRBV7-8 and TRBJ1-5, with D possibly being TRBD1 (5 bases). Germline V lookup: CDR1 SGHVS, CDR2 FQNEAQ. With 5 bases removed from V and 0 bases from J, the gap between germline ends came to 11 bases. The CDR3 totals 15 residues. The chain's CDR3 is CASSRQGTSNQPQHF. As DNA, the CDR3 is TGTGCCAGCAGCCGGCAGGGTACTAGCAATCAGCCCCAGCATTTT.

V is TRBV5-1 and J is TRBJ2-1, with D possibly being TRBD2 (6 bases). The CDR3 loop spans 15 amino acids. Per germline, CDR1 SGHRS and CDR2 YFSETQ. V lost 0 bases to trimming and J lost 6 bases, with 13 bases between them. The CDR3 sequence: CASSLAGGLSNEQFF. The CDR3 coding sequence is TGCGCCAGCAGCTTGGCCGGGGGTTTATCCAATGAGCAGTTCTTC.

The chain uses TRBV4-3 and TRBJ1-4, with a weak D call TRBD1 (6 bases). Germline lookup yields CDR1 LGHNA and CDR2 YSLEER. This CDR3 is built from 15 residues. The V end was cut by 6 bases, the J end by 3 bases, with 14 bases between. The CDR3, as DNA: TGCGCCAGCAGACGCGATGGACAGTCTAATGAAAAACTGTTTTTT. Translating it yields CASRRDGQSNEKLFF.

The chain links TRBV14 to TRBJ2-5, with 7 bases identical to TRBD1. CDR3 size: 15 residues. V was clipped by 2 bases and J by 2 bases; unmatched bases: 5. The germline CDR1 and CDR2 sequences are SGHDN and FVKESK. The DNA for the CDR3 is TGTGCCAGCAGCCAACTCGGGACAGTACAAGAGACCCAGTACTTC. Protein product: CASSQLGTVQETQYF.

The J gene is TRBJ1-1, the V gene TRBV6-2 or TRBV6-3; no reliable D call. Germline CDR1 is MNHEY and CDR2 is SVGEGT. Between the trimmed V and J ends, which lost 2 bases and 3 bases, there was a span of 7 bases. The CDR3 is made up of 13 amino acids. CDR3: CASSYGSYTEAFF. CDR3 sequence (DNA): TGTGCCAGCAGTTACGGCTCGTACACTGAAGCTTTCTTT.

The V call is TRBV2, the J call TRBJ1-5; D remains unclear. The CDR3 totals 13 residues. V was cut by 8 bases and J by 4 bases, with 12 bases left in between. The V gene's germline CDR1 is SNHLY and CDR2 FYNNEI. The CDR3 nucleotides read TGTGCCAGCCAAAAAGGAGAAAATCAGCCCCAGCATTTT. It yields the protein CASQKGENQPQHF.

This sequence joins TRBV5-5 and TRBJ1-6, with 9 positions matching TRBD1. The V and J ends lost 4 bases and 5 bases, in that order; junction bases with no gene match: 4. Germline values: CDR1 SGHKS, CDR2 YYEKEE (reference sequence). CDR3 size: 15 residues. The DNA for the CDR3 is TGTGCCAGCAGCGGGGACAGGGCAAATAATTCACCCCTCCACTTT. Translation: CASSGDRANNSPLHF.

This clone was detected a few times. The genes are TRBV10-3 and TRBJ1-1; no clear D gene. This CDR3 is built from 14 residues. CDR1 and CDR2 (germline): ENHRY, SYGVKD. V was shortened by 5 bases and J by 1 base, with 11 bases between the two germline ends. The CDR3 region has the DNA TGTGCCATCAGTCCCGGACGGGGGAACACTGAAGCTTTCTTT. The encoded protein is CAISPGRGNTEAFF.

J is TRBJ2-4 and V is TRBV28, with 7 positions matching TRBD2. After removal of 2 bases from V and 1 base from J, the junction contained 2 bases not matched to a gene. The length of the CDR3 is 15 residues. CDR1 and CDR2 (germline): MDHEN, SYDVKM. The CDR3 region is CASSLAGEAKNIQYF. In DNA form, the CDR3 reads TGTGCCAGCAGTTTAGCGGGAGAGGCCAAAAACATTCAGTACTTC.

The count of this clone is one. This chain joins TRBV5-1 and TRBJ2-1; 8 nucleotides match TRBD2. The length of the CDR3 is 16 residues. Germline V gene lookup returns CDR1 SGHRS and CDR2 YFSETQ. The V segment lost 1 base and the J segment 7 bases; nucleotides outside the gene matches: 10. The CDR3 DNA sequence: TGCGCCAGCAGCTTGATGGCGGGAGGAGTTAGGAATGAGCAGTTCTTC. Protein sequence: CASSLMAGGVRNEQFF.

This rearrangement joins TRBV2 to TRBJ2-2; 8 bases match TRBD2. Germline CDR1 reads SNHLY; CDR2 reads FYNNEI. This CDR3 spans 15 amino acids. With V trimmed by 8 bases and J by 5 bases, 10 bases remained unmatched. The CDR3 sequence: CASGSKVAGTGELFF. DNA of the CDR3: TGTGCCAGCGGCAGTAAGGTAGCGGGAACCGGGGAGCTGTTTTTT.

The genes are TRBV11-2 and TRBJ2-4; 7 bases align to TRBD2. From germline, CDR1 is SGHAT and CDR2 FQNNGV. V trimming: 2 bases; J trimming: 0 bases; junction bases outside the gene matches: 7. The CDR3 runs to 17 residues. The CDR3 sequence is CASSLFSSGLAKNIQYF. The CDR3 nucleotides read TGTGCCAGCAGCTTATTCTCTAGCGGTCTAGCCAAAAACATTCAGTACTTC.

V is TRBV5-6 and J is TRBJ1-1, with D maybe TRBD1 (6 bases). Trimming took off 2 bases at V and 2 bases at J, with 10 bases between the two ends. This CDR3 region has 14 residues. The germline gives CDR1 SGHDT, CDR2 YYEEEE. The CDR3 region has the DNA TGTGCCAGCAGCTTTGCAGGGGCCAACACTGAAGCTTTCTTT. It translates to CASSFAGANTEAFF.

The chain employs TRBV19 and TRBJ2-3, with 11 bases matching TRBD2. This CDR3 has 16 amino acids. Germline V gene lookup returns CDR1 LNHDA and CDR2 SQIVND (reference sequence). Losses at the gene ends were 4 bases for V and 2 bases for J; bases not matched to a gene: 5. The CDR3 spells CASSRRLAGSTDTQYF. The CDR3 DNA sequence: TGTGCCAGTAGTAGGCGACTAGCGGGGTCCACAGATACGCAGTATTTT.

Worth noting for this clone: Other DNA sequences in the same sample also yield this CDR3. The chain joins TRBV18 to TRBJ2-3, with TRBD2 as a possible D gene (5 bases). CDR3 length equals 13 residues. Germline-derived CDR1 and CDR2 are KGHSH and LQKENI. V was clipped by 3 bases and J by 3 bases, with 7 bases between them. CDR3 sequence reads: CASSPRVTDTQYF. In DNA, the CDR3 is TGTGCCAGCTCACCGCGGGTAACAGATACGCAGTATTTT.

The chain joins TRBV2 to TRBJ2-3; TRBD2 matches at 12 bases. Germline assignment: CDR1 SNHLY and CDR2 FYNNEI. V lost 8 bases, J lost 9 bases, and 18 bases stayed unmatched. The CDR3 has 17 amino acids. DNA of the CDR3: TGTGCCAGCGAGGAGGGGCGACTAGCGGGAGTAGGACGAACGCAGTATTTT. It encodes CASEEGRLAGVGRTQYF.

In this sample, this clone turned up once. The chain recombines TRBV10-3 with TRBJ1-2; 8 nucleotides align to TRBD1. Germline CDR1 is ENHRY and CDR2 is SYGVKD. This CDR3 spans 14 amino acids. V was pared by 5 bases and J by 1 base, with 3 bases of the junction left unmatched. The CDR3 DNA follows: TGTGCCATCAGTCCGACAGGGGATAACTATGGCTACACCTTC. It codes for CAISPTGDNYGYTF.

The V and J genes are TRBV29-1 and TRBJ1-1; D not certain. The CDR3 has 12 residues. V lost 6 bases to trimming and J lost 3 bases, with 11 bases between them. CDR1 is SQVTM, CDR2 ANQGSEA, per germline. This CDR3 reads CSVRLEDTEAFF. CDR3 DNA sequence: TGCAGCGTCCGACTAGAGGACACTGAAGCTTTCTTT.

The chain links TRBV6-5 to TRBJ1-1, with D uncertain. Trimming removed 0 bases from V and 4 bases from J, with 12 bases in between. The germline CDR1 and CDR2 sequences are MNHEY and SVGAGI. This CDR3 contains 15 residues. CDR3 nucleotide sequence: TGTGCCAGCAGTTACTCTTCAGGAGGGAGCACTGAAGCTTTCTTT. This codes for CASSYSSGGSTEAFF.

The chain couples TRBV27 to TRBJ2-1; D is unresolved. The CDR3 is made up of 12 amino acids. V lost 3 bases to trimming and J lost 9 bases, with 9 bases between them. Germline CDR1 reads MNHEY; CDR2 reads SMNVEV (reference sequence). CDR3 nucleotides: TGTGCCAGCAGTTTTCCCCACACTGAGCAGTTCTTC. Protein sequence: CASSFPHTEQFF.

This clone was recorded only once. The chain has TRBV2 and TRBJ1-5, with D unclear. Trimming pared 8 bases from V and 1 base from J, leaving 15 bases between. Per germline, CDR1 SNHLY and CDR2 FYNNEI. The CDR3 totals 15 residues. In nucleotides, the CDR3 is TGTGCCAGCTCTAGGGAGGCGCAGAGCAATCAGCCCCAGCATTTT. Translation: CASSREAQSNQPQHF.

The V call is TRBV2, the J call TRBJ1-2; D is unresolved. CDR3 length: 15 amino acids. The germline CDR1 and CDR2 sequences are SNHLY and FYNNEI. The V end lost 1 base, the J end lost 7 bases, and 16 bases lay between the germline ends. The CDR3 nucleotides read TGTGCCAGCAGTGAAGAGGTAGGAGGACGCGCTGGCTACACCTTC. Translating gives CASSEEVGGRAGYTF.

The chain links TRBV7-9 to TRBJ1-2; D is possibly TRBD1 (5 bases). V lost 1 base, J lost 2 bases, and 8 bases lay in between. This CDR3 spans 14 amino acids. From germline, CDR1 is SEHNR and CDR2 FQNEAQ (reference sequence). The CDR3 DNA is TGTGCCAGCAGCTTAGGGGCAGGGAACTATGGCTACACCTTC. Encoded protein: CASSLGAGNYGYTF.